This T cell receptor (beta chain) was retrieved from a study of cytomegalovirus exposure and HLA in healthy donors. Overall study results and limits: Among the sequence variants, a highly shared cluster was likely an artifact of sequencing.

V lost 4 bases to trimming and J lost 6 bases, with 7 bases between them. Germline V lookup: CDR1 MNHEY, CDR2 SVGAGI. The CDR3 contains 11 residues. A multiplex PCR was run with 60 Vbeta primers and 13 Jbeta primers. Generated by immunoSEQ multiplex PCR, the TCRdb table keeps only in-frame clones and is missing some. The sample lists more than 90,000 clones, approximately 70% occurring once. Points on this clone: The antigen remains unidentified.

This chain joins TRBV6-5 and TRBJ2-7; D may be TRBD1 (5 bases). The source of this sequence is a woman in her twenties or thirties in good health and CMV-seronegative. Source material: PBMCs. The CDR3 sequence: CASSWGAEQYF. For the CDR3, the DNA is TGTGCCAGCAGTTGGGGCGCCGAGCAGTACTTC.